This T cell receptor beta chain was sequenced during a study of technical replicates of blood from a few donors (dated by TCRdb to 2016 to 2017). Libraries were built with the immunoSEQ multiplex PCR assay. The clones in this table, taken by TCRdb from immuneACCESS, are in-frame only. Not every clone is retained; where verified, under half of the shortfall comes from an unresolved V gene, and the cause of the rest is unknown. Across this sample there are almost 65,000 clones, with around 86% seen only once. Of the sample, about 5.1% is held by the ten largest clones. The CDR3 has 12 amino acids, counting the end cysteine and phenylalanine. This entry keeps only the CDR3 DNA: 36 bases, framed from base 1. About this clone itself: The clone's antigen remains unknown. No quality values exist for individual bases; no much larger clone is one base distant.

This TCR was sampled from a human donor in good health. Some clones in this sample may be carry-over from other donors' samples. Source material: PBMCs. The sequence is built from TRBV5-3 and TRBJ1-2; 8 bases in the junction line up with TRBD1. TRBV5-3 is noted as an ORF with a role that remains uncertain. DNA sequence: TGTGTATGGACAGGGACTAACTATGGCTACACCTTC. Its protein reads: CVWTGTNYGYTF.